These 23 T cell receptor beta chains came from one sample sequenced in a study of T cell repertoires in cytomegalovirus infection. Their antigen targets remain unknown. TCRdb itself ran the reads through MiXCR, one entry per CDR3 protein. The data hold about 740,000 distinct CDR3 sequences, with roughly 36% observed a single time. The sequences come from cultured PBMCs, collected from culture after CMV antigen stimulation. All receptors come from a human donor in good health (CMV status not recorded). Some clones in this sample may be carry-over from other donors' samples.

The CDR3 spells CASSYFQGTDTQYF. The CDR3 DNA follows: TGTGCCAGCAGTTACTTCCAGGGTACAGATACGCAGTATTTT. The chain employs TRBV6-6 and TRBJ2-3; a weak D match, TRBD1 (5 bases). The CDR3 length is 14 residues. Looked up from germline, CDR1 is MNHNY and CDR2 is SVGAGI (reference sequence). The V and J ends lost 1 base and 3 bases respectively, with 8 bases between them.

In DNA form, the CDR3 reads TGTGCCAGCAGCACGGGACAGACAGATACGCAGTATTTT. It codes for CASSTGQTDTQYF. The gene calls are TRBV5-6 and TRBJ2-3, with TRBD1 matching over 7 bases. The CDR3 has 13 amino acids. The germline V gene encodes CDR1 SGHDT and CDR2 YYEEEE. V dropped 4 bases and J dropped 3; count of bases not matched to a gene: 2. Combining the CDR3 with reference TRBV5-6 and TRBJ2-3 gives the whole variable domain DAGVTQSPTHLIKTRGQQVTLRCSPKSGHDTVSWYQQALGQGPQFIFQYYEEEERQRGNFPDRFSGHQFPNYSSELNVNALLLGDSALYLCASSTGQTDTQYFGPGTRLTVL.

The chain carries TRBV5-5 and TRBJ2-3; D is possibly TRBD2 (5 bases). This CDR3 comprises 16 residues. Trimming removed 2 bases from V and 0 bases from J, with 13 bases in between. Germline V CDR1 and CDR2: SGHKS, YYEKEE (reference sequence). In nucleotides, the CDR3 is TGTGCCAGCAGCTTTACCTTAGCGTGGAGCACAGATACGCAGTATTTT. Amino acid sequence: CASSFTLAWSTDTQYF.

This clonotype was counted only a few times. The chain carries TRBV7-6 and TRBJ2-2; D possibly corresponds to TRBD1 (5 bases). The V gene's germline CDR1 is SGHVS and CDR2 FNYEAQ. This CDR3 region has 15 residues. The germline V and J ends were trimmed by 1 base and 3 bases, with 9 bases remaining between them. The CDR3: CASSLGGRDTGELFF. CDR3 nucleotides: TGTGCCAGCAGCTTAGGGGGCCGGGACACCGGGGAGCTGTTTTTT.

This clonotype was counted between two and nine times. The chain recombines TRBV12-5 with TRBJ2-7; TRBD2 matches at 11 bases. Trimming took 0 bases from V and 3 from J; bases not matched to a gene: 19. The germline gives CDR1 LGHNT, CDR2 FRNRAP. The CDR3 has 21 amino acids. CDR3 bases: TGTGCTAGTGGTTTGGTTGGCGGGGCTCATAGGGGACTAGCGGCCGACTACGAGCAGTACTTC. It translates to CASGLVGGAHRGLAADYEQYF.

This chain connects TRBV19 to TRBJ1-4; tentative D call: TRBD1 (5 bases). Deletions cut 5 bases from V and 0 bases from J, with 16 bases between. Germline V gene data show CDR1 as LNHDA and CDR2 as SQIVND (reference sequence). This CDR3 has 17 residues. The CDR3 DNA sequence: TGTGCCAGTAGTTCGCCTGAAGGGGTTGCAACTAATGAAAAACTGTTTTTT. Amino acid sequence: CASSSPEGVATNEKLFF.

This clonotype was detected only a few times. V gene TRBV6-2 or TRBV6-3 combines with J gene TRBJ2-7; D might be TRBD2 (6 bases). V gave up 0 bases and J gave up 3 bases, with 21 bases separating them. From germline, CDR1 is MNHEY and CDR2 SVGEGT. The CDR3 totals 18 residues. In nucleotides, the CDR3 is TGTGCCAGCAGTTACTCGTTGAGAGGGACTCCTCACGGCTACGAGCAGTACTTC. It is translated as CASSYSLRGTPHGYEQYF.

This chain connects TRBV5-4 to TRBJ1-2; D is undetermined. The CDR3 has 14 residues. Germline V lookup: CDR1 SGHNT, CDR2 YYREEE (reference sequence). Trimming removed 0 bases at V and 4 bases at J, with 10 bases between. The CDR3 coding sequence is TGTGCCAGCAGCTTGGGTAAACAGACCTATGGCTACACCTTC. This translates into CASSLGKQTYGYTF.

This chain uses TRBV20-1 with TRBJ2-2; D tentatively reads TRBD1 or TRBD2 (6 bases each). The CDR3 runs 16 residues. V was cut by 2 bases and J by 7 bases, with 20 bases left in between. Germline CDR1 DFQATT, CDR2 SNEGSKA (reference sequence). CDR3 amino acids: CSARSSIGGRGGELFF. The CDR3 region has the DNA TGCAGTGCTAGATCATCTATCGGGGGCCGGGGCGGGGAGCTGTTTTTT.

The chain has TRBV19 and TRBJ2-7, with 7 bases lining up with TRBD1. Germline CDR1 reads LNHDA; CDR2 reads SQIVND (reference sequence). J lost 7 bases, V lost 8 bases, and 14 bases had no gene match. The CDR3 loop spans 14 amino acids. CDR3 coding DNA: TGTGCCAGTTCCACCGGGACAGTTGTTGGTGAGCAGTACTTC. Translated: CASSTGTVVGEQYF.

The table lists this clonotype with a few counts. This sequence joins TRBV4-1 and TRBJ2-2; D is perhaps TRBD1 (5 bases). CDR1 and CDR2 (germline): MGHRA, YSYEKL. Between the trimmed V and J ends, which lost 0 bases and 4 bases, there was a span of 18 bases. CDR3 size: 18 residues. DNA of the CDR3: TGCGCCAGCAGCCAAGATCTGTGGCGACAGCCTGGCACCGGGGAGCTGTTTTTT. Amino acid sequence: CASSQDLWRQPGTGELFF.

V usage is TRBV11-2 and J usage is TRBJ2-7, with TRBD2 matching 9 bases. Trimming removed 1 base from V and 3 bases from J; junction bases left unmatched: 4. The CDR3 spans 15 residues. Germline loops: CDR1 SGHAT, CDR2 FQNNGV. CDR3 residues: CASSLGGLASYEQYF. For the CDR3, the DNA is TGTGCCAGCAGCTTAGGGGGACTAGCCAGCTACGAGCAGTACTTC.

There are a few counts of this clonotype. J is TRBJ2-3 and V is TRBV7-2, with D unresolved. Germline values: CDR1 SGHTA, CDR2 FQGNSA. The CDR3 is 16 amino acids. V was clipped by 6 bases and J by 2 bases, with 18 bases between them. The CDR3 nucleotides read TGTGCCAGCAGTCAAAACGGAAACGCGGACACAGATACGCAGTATTTT. This codes for CASSQNGNADTDTQYF.

The V and J genes are TRBV7-2 and TRBJ2-7; tentatively, D is TRBD2 (5 bases). This CDR3 is built from 12 residues. CDR1 is SGHTA and CDR2 is FQGNSA in the germline V gene. V shed 3 bases and J shed 6 bases, with 9 bases lying between them. The CDR3 coding sequence is TGTGCCAGCAGCTTTACTAGTTTCGAGCAGTACTTC. It specifies CASSFTSFEQYF.

There are a few counts of this clonotype. The J gene is TRBJ2-2, the V gene TRBV12-3 or TRBV12-4; D is unclear. With 6 bases removed from V and 1 base from J, the gap between germline ends came to 15 bases. The CDR3 covers 16 residues. The CDR3 spells CASRPNRALNTGELFF. The DNA for the CDR3 is TGTGCCAGCAGACCCAACCGGGCCCTGAACACCGGGGAGCTGTTTTTT.

The gene calls are TRBV29-1 and TRBJ1-4; a weak D match, TRBD1 (6 bases). This CDR3 is built from 13 residues. V lost 6 bases, J lost 6 bases, and 14 bases lay in between. Germline V gives CDR1 SQVTM, CDR2 ANQGSEA. This chain's CDR3 is CSVPGDEHEKLFF. The CDR3 coding sequence is TGCAGCGTCCCAGGGGACGAACATGAAAAACTGTTTTTT. The full variable domain, rest sourced from reference TRBV29-1 and TRBJ1-4, is SAVISQKPSRDICQRGTSLTIQCQVDSQVTMMFWYRQQPGQSLTLIATANQGSEATYESGFVIDKFPISRPNLTFSTLTVSNMSPEDSSIYLCSVPGDEHEKLFFGSGTQLSVL.

This clonotype turned up a few times. The chain couples TRBV28 to TRBJ2-1, with TRBD1 matching over 7 bases. V shed 4 bases, J shed 8 bases, and the junction held 11 bases outside the gene matches. Germline loops: CDR1 MDHEN, CDR2 SYDVKM. The CDR3 consists of 15 residues. CDR3 residues: CASSSDRVDGDEQFF. CDR3 DNA sequence: TGTGCCAGCAGTTCCGACAGGGTGGACGGGGATGAGCAGTTCTTC.

This clonotype was observed a handful of times. The rearrangement uses TRBV7-9 and TRBJ1-2; the D gene is possibly TRBD1 (6 bases). The germline CDR1 and CDR2 sequences are SEHNR and FQNEAQ (reference sequence). This CDR3 region has 17 residues. The germline V and J ends were trimmed by 2 bases and 6 bases, with 22 bases remaining between them. CDR3: CASSLWTGQRRTDGYTF. The CDR3 DNA is TGTGCCAGCAGCTTATGGACGGGACAACGGCGAACTGATGGCTACACCTTC.

There are many counts of this clonotype. In DNA form, the CDR3 reads TGTGCCAGCAGCTTGTTAGACTGGGCCTACGAGCAGTACTTC. This gives the protein CASSLLDWAYEQYF. The chain recombines TRBV7-2 with TRBJ2-7; D is unclear. V was cut by 3 bases and J by 2 bases, with 11 bases left in between. CDR1 is SGHTA, CDR2 FQGNSA, per germline. The CDR3 loop spans 14 amino acids.

This clonotype was detected many times. The chain links TRBV7-2 to TRBJ1-4; 7 bases fit TRBD1. V lost 3 bases, J lost 5 bases, and 9 bases stayed unmatched. The CDR3 is 16 amino acids. CDR1 is SGHTA, CDR2 FQGNSA, per germline. The DNA for the CDR3 is TGTGCCAGCAGCTTCCTCTGGGACAGTAAAAATGAAAAACTGTTTTTT. Protein sequence: CASSFLWDSKNEKLFF.

The chain uses TRBV7-9 and TRBJ2-1; TRBD2 matches 11 bases. From germline, CDR1 is SEHNR and CDR2 FQNEAQ (reference sequence). This CDR3 is built from 20 residues. With V trimmed by 2 bases and J by 5 bases, 17 bases remained unmatched. The CDR3 DNA reads as TGTGCCAGCAGCTTACCGGCCACGACTTCTAGCGGGAGGATTGACAATGAGCAGTTCTTC. This encodes CASSLPATTSSGRIDNEQFF.

The chain employs TRBV6-1 and TRBJ2-1, with 8 bases aligning to TRBD1. V was pared by 4 bases and J by 7 bases, with 3 bases of the junction left unmatched. The CDR3 consists of 13 residues. From germline, CDR1 is MNHNS and CDR2 SASEGT. This CDR3 is CASSVTGGNEQFF. The CDR3 DNA reads TGTGCCAGCAGTGTCACAGGGGGAAATGAGCAGTTCTTC.

This clonotype was seen only a few times. CDR3 coding DNA: TGTGCCAGCAGCTTTACGGTAGAAGAGAAAACAGTCCTTATTCAGTACTTC. This translates into CASSFTVEEKTVLIQYF. The genes are TRBV11-2 and TRBJ2-4; no firm D call. The CDR3 is made up of 17 amino acids. Trimming stripped 3 bases from V and 10 bases from J, with 25 bases between. CDR1 is SGHAT, CDR2 FQNNGV, per germline.